This T cell receptor (beta chain) was profiled in a study of Ad26.COV2.S vaccination and SARS-CoV-2 variants (dated by TCRdb to about 2021). Background for the entire study: Donors in the vaccine arm were drawn from COV1001, a multicentre, randomized, double-blind, placebo-controlled phase I-IIa trial testing Ad26.COV2.S in healthy adults. TCRbeta repertoire sequencing served as the tool for gauging how specific and how broad the SARS-CoV-2-reactive T cell receptors were following Ad26.COV2.S vaccination. Ad26.COV2.S was administered intramuscularly at 5 x 10^10 or 1 x 10^11 viral particles, either as a single shot or as two shots given 56 days apart. Participants in the trial were split at random into five groups of five each, receiving low-dose or high-dose Ad26.COV2.S once or twice, or else placebo on both occasions. Throughout the experiments and outcome assessment, investigators stayed blinded to trial group allocation. The TCR-sequenced set comprised approximately 30 samples: around 20 Ad26.COV2.S vaccine recipients, 5 placebo recipients and 8 SARS-CoV-2 convalescent individuals.

The treatment or condition label for this specimen denotes: 19 received Ad26.COV2.S at low or high dose, single or two shots; several received placebo; per-sample allocation not given. For vaccine and placebo recipients, repertoires were sequenced using samples collected on day 63 after the first injection. In Cohort 1b, about two dozen adults aged 18-55 years were enrolled at a single site in Boston, USA, between 29 July and 7 August 2020. Ad26.COV2.S was a replication-incompetent adenovirus type 26 vector expressing a prefusion-stabilized SARS-CoV-2 spike protein from the original Wuhan strain. The study at large found these results: Non-spike TCR breadth was comparable between vaccine and placebo recipients, consistent with the vaccine containing only spike. It was noted by the authors that total T cell responses may have been underestimated by the TCR breadth and depth analyses. Compared with placebo recipients, Ad26.COV2.S recipients showed higher spike-specific TCR breadth (P = 0.0014). After vaccination, substantial breadth of spike-specific CD8+ and CD4+ T cell responses was reported. The study was not powered to compare responses between vaccine doses or regimens.

This clone was seen a single time. Its antigen is still unknown. The sample holds no much larger clone one base away, and base qualities are not on file. TCRbeta CDR3 regions were sequenced with the immunoSEQ Assay. After extraction, genomic DNA underwent amplification by bias-controlled multiplex PCR, followed by high-throughput sequencing. The paper's data handling went like this. To quantify the absolute abundance of every unique TCRbeta CDR3 region, sequences were collapsed and filtered. T cell fraction was estimated by normalizing TCRbeta template counts to usable DNA, with usable DNA measured through amplification of reference genes found in all nucleated cells. Repertoire TCRs were annotated as SARS-CoV-2-specific by exact matching of V gene, CDR3 amino acid sequence and J gene to a known reactive TCR set. The reference SARS-CoV-2 TCR set was derived from MIRA and filtered for enrichment in COVID-19-positive ImmuneCODE repertoires, a step that removed public or cross-reactive TCRs. Based on the MIRA antigens, annotated TCRs were further analysed at the level of specific ORF or position within ORF. Breadth was defined as annotated unique rearrangements over total unique productive rearrangements; depth was the summed frequency of those rearrangements. Two-sided Wilcoxon rank-sum tests were used to compare TCR breadth between groups. TCRdb stores this immuneACCESS table with in-frame sequences only. Part of the clones is absent; in the studies checked, under half of the shortfall reflects unresolved V genes, and no reason is known for the rest. V, J and clone size are taken as reported in that table, and D and trimming were inferred from the DNA itself. This sample comprises 330,000 or so clones, roughly 88% of them detected only once. The ten top clones hold around 5% of the sample.

The germline ends are 13 bases apart after V is trimmed by 5 bases and J by 4 bases. The CDR3 measures 14 amino acids from cysteine to phenylalanine. Kept here is only the CDR3 DNA, which spans 42 bases and is read in frame from base 1. The germline V gene (reference sequence) sets CDR1 to SEHNR and CDR2 to FQNEAQ. The chain couples TRBV7-9 to TRBJ2-3; the D gene is unclear. The TCR comes from a person between 18 and 59 years old who received the Ad26.COV2.S COVID-19 vaccine or a placebo. Sequenced here: peripheral blood, sampled in a trial of Ad26.COV2.S vaccine versus placebo. The DNA sequence is given as TGTGCCAGCAGCCCCTCTCAACATGCAGATACGCAGTATTTT. Its translation is CASSPSQHADTQYF.